This T cell receptor (beta chain) was recovered during a study of identical twins listed by TCRdb under 2016. Study-wide context: To test whether fetal clonotypes persist, the study used deep sequencing on TCR alpha and beta repertoires from monozygotic twins, unrelated adults of various ages, and cord blood. To rule out contamination, replicate twin experiments were performed at different times with different library preparation protocols.

V trim: 1 base; J trim: 0 bases; unmatched bases: 7. From the cysteine up to the phenylalanine, the CDR3 has a length of 17 residues. The entry retains the CDR3 DNA only, 51 bases that are in frame from base 1. The germline V gene sets CDR1 to LGHNA and CDR2 to YNFKEQ. This clonotype was observed many times. Its recognized antigen is unknown. Base-call qualities are not available, and no considerably larger clone is one nucleotide away. Every donor in the study was a healthy Caucasian. Three pairs of female monozygotic twins, all aged roughly 18 to 29 years, made up the twin cohort. Positive isolation kits from Invitrogen were used to isolate the CD4+ and CD8+ T cell populations. The library was built by means of 5' RACE. Instrument on record: Illumina HiSeq 2000. A universal primer binding site was introduced by template switching, and a unique molecular identifier was present in the final cDNA, enabling accurate counting of TCR cDNA molecules. First-strand cDNA for TCR alpha and beta chains was synthesized from specific primers in the conserved constant-segment region. To control for contamination, each cDNA library was double barcoded with a SMART-Mk sample barcode plus Illumina barcodes. TruSeq adapter sequences, together with Illumina sample barcodes, were added in two successive PCR steps. The TCR alpha and beta cDNA libraries were sequenced on the Illumina HiSeq platform using custom primers. As for how the authors treated the data: MiGEC processed the raw reads to extract unique molecular identifiers, while MiXCR was used to determine the CDR3 positions. Recombination models were inferred per individual with the repgenHMM and IGoR tools using an EM algorithm. Shared clonotypes were analyzed with the tcR package in R, and sharing was normalized by the product of cloneset sizes. Out-of-frame nonproductive sequences were analyzed to study raw recombination free of thymic and clonal selection effects. TCRdb reran the public reads through fastp at Q25 and MiXCR, keeping productive beta chains. A single entry per CDR3 protein holds the most common genes and DNA from its merged rows. TCRdb's processing, not the authors', yielded these V and J calls. The sample profile shows 260,000 or so distinct CDR3 sequences; 7% to 8.5% of them were found once. The ten largest account for roughly 5.4% of the sample.

Overall study results and their limits: Excess twin sharing in beta out-of-frame sequences was weaker because fewer shared sequences lowered the signal-to-noise ratio. In monozygotic twins, out-of-frame TCR alpha sharing was systematically underestimated by recombination models, although the models agreed with sharing between unrelated individuals. Zero-insertion analyses could be partly confounded by invariant T cells such as MAIT and iNKT, although diverse VJ usage argued against such confounding for most clonotypes. Conclusions relied on cross-sectional statistical analysis, since the same donors could not be followed over many years. Out-of-frame TCR alpha sequences shared between twins showed an excess of low generation-probability sequences compared with coincidental sharing between unrelated individuals. Abundant cord blood beta clonotypes carried fewer insertions; young adult naive repertoires showed a weaker similar trend, while memory repertoires showed none.

This sample was also put to use in a study of yellow fever vaccine responses in identical twins. According to the second study: The authors reported that the T cell response to vaccination in identical twins appeared partly convergent and partly personalized. Focusing on identical twins, the study followed the T cell clones that responded to the vaccine, and did so with precision.

The chain was built from TRBV4-2 and TRBJ2-7, and TRBD2 matches 9 of the central bases. This TCR came from a woman under 30 in good health. The sequenced sample consisted of CD8+ T cells sorted from blood. CDR3 protein: CASSQGVGSGSSYEQYF. The sequenced DNA: TGTGCCAGCAGCCAAGGAGTCGGTAGCGGGAGCTCCTACGAGCAGTACTTC.